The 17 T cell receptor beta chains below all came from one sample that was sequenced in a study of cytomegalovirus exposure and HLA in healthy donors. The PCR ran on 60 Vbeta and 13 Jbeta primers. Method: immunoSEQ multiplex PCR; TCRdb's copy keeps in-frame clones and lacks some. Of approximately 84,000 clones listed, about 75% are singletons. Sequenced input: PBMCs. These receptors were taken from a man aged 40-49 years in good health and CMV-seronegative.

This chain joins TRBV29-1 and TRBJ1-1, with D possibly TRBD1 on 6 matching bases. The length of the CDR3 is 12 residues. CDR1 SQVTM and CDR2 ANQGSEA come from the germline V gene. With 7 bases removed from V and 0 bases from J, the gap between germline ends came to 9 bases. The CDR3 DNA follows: TGCAGCGCTGGACAGATGAACACTGAAGCTTTCTTT. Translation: CSAGQMNTEAFF.

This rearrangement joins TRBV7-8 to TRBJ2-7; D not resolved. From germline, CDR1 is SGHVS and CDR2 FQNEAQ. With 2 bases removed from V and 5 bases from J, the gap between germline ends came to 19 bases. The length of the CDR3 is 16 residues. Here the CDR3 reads CASSLLFQLGVHEQYF. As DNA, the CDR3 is TGTGCCAGCAGCTTATTATTCCAATTAGGAGTCCACGAGCAGTACTTC.

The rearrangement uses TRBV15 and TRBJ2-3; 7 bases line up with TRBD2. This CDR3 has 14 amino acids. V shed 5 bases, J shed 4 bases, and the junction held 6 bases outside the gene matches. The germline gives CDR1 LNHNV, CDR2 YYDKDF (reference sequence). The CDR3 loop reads CATSSPRGADTQYF. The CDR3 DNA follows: TGTGCCACCAGCTCCCCCCGGGGGGCAGATACGCAGTATTTT.

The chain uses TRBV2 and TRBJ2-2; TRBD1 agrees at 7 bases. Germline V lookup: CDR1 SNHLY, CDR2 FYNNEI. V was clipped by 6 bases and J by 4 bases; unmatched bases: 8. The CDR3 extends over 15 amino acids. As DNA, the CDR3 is TGTGCCAGCAGAGTGACAGGGTTAAGCACCGGGGAGCTGTTTTTT. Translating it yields CASRVTGLSTGELFF.

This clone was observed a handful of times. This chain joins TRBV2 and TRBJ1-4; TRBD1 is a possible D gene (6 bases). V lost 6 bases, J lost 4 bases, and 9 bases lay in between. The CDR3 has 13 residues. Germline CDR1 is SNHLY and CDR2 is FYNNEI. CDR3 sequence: CASSGQFNEKLFF. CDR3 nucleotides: TGTGCCAGCAGCGGACAGTTTAATGAAAAACTGTTTTTT.

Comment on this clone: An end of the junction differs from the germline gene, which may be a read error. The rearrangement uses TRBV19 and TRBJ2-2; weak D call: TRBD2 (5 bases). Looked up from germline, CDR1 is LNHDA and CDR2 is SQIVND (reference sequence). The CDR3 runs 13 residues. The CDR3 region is CASSRGNSGELFF. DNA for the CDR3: TGTGCCAGTAGCAGAGGGAACTCCGGGGAGCTGTTTTTT. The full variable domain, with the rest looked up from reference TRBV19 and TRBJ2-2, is DGGITQSPKYLFRKEGQNVTLSCEQNLNHDAMYWYRQDPGQGLRLIYYSQIVNDFQKGDIAEGYSVSREKKESFPLTVTSAQKNPTAFYLCASSRGNSGELFFGEGSRLTVL.

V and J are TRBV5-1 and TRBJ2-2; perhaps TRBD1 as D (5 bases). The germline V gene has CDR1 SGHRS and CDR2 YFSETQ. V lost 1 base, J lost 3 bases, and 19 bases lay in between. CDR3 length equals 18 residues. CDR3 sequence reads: CASSLRVVARADTGELFF. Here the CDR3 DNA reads TGCGCCAGCAGCTTGAGAGTGGTGGCCAGGGCGGACACCGGGGAGCTGTTTTTT.

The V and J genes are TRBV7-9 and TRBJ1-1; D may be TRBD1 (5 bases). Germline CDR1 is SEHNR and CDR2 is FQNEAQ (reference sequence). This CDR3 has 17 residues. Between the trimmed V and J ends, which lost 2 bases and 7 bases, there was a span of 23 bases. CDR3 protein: CASSLLSGKDPLGEAFF. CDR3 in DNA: TGTGCCAGCAGCTTATTATCAGGGAAAGATCCGTTGGGTGAAGCTTTCTTT.

The CDR3 protein is CASSPIGTGSREAFF. In DNA, the CDR3 is TGTGCCAGCAGCCCGATTGGGACCGGGAGTCGTGAAGCTTTCTTT. The V call is TRBV9, the J call TRBJ1-1; D may be TRBD1 (5 bases). CDR3 length: 15 residues. The germline V gene encodes CDR1 SGDLS and CDR2 YYNGEE. The V end was cut by 4 bases, the J end by 7 bases, with 20 bases between.

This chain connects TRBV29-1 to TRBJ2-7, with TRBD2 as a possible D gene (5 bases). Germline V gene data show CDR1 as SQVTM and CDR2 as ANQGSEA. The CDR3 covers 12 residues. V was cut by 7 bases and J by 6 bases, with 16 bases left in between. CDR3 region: CSAYGKAGEQYF. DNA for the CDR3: TGCAGCGCCTACGGAAAGGCGGGCGAGCAGTACTTC.

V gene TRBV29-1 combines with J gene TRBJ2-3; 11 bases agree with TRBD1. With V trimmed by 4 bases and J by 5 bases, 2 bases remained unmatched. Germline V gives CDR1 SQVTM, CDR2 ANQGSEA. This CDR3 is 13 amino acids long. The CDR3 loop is CSVGTGGRDTQYF. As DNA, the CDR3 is TGCAGCGTTGGGACAGGGGGCAGAGATACGCAGTATTTT.

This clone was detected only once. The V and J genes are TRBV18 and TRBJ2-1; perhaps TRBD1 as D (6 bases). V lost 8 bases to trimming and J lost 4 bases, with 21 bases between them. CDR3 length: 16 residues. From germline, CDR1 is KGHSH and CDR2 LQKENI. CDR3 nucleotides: TGTGCCAGCACACAGGAAACTGGACAGATTTACAATGAGCAGTTCTTC. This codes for CASTQETGQIYNEQFF.

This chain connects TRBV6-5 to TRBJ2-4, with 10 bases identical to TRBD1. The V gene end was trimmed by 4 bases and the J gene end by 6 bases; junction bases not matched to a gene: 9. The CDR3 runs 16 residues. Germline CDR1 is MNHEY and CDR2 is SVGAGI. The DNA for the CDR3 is TGTGCCAGCAGTTTGGCCGGGACAGGGGAAGGAAACATTCAGTACTTC. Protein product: CASSLAGTGEGNIQYF.

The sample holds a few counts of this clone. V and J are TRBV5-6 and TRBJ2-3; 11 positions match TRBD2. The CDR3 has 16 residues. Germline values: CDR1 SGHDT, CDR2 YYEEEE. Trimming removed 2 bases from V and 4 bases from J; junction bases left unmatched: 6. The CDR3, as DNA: TGTGCCAGCAGCTTCCTACTAGCGGGGGATGCAGATACGCAGTATTTT. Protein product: CASSFLLAGDADTQYF.

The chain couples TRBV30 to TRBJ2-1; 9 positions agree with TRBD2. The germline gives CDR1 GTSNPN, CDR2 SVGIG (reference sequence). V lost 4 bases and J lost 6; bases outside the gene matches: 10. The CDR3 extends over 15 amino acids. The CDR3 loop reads CAWKLAGMEGNEQFF. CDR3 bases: TGTGCCTGGAAGCTAGCGGGAATGGAGGGCAATGAGCAGTTCTTC.

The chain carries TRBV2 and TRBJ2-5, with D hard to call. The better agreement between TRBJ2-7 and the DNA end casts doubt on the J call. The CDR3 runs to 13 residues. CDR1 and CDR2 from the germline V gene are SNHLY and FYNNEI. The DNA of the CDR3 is TGTGCCAGCAGTGTTGGTTCTTCCTACGAGCAGTACTTC. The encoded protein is CASSVGSSYEQYF.

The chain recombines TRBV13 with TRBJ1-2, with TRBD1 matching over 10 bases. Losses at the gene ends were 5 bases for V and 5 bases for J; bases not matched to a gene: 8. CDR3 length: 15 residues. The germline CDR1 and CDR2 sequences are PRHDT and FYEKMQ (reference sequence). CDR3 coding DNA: TGTGCCAGCAGCAAAGGGACAGGGGTGGGGTATGGCTACACCTTC. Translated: CASSKGTGVGYGYTF.